These T cell receptor beta chains were read from a single sample in a study of T-cell reconstitution after alpha-beta-depleted transplantation in children. TCRdb used MiXCR to reprocess the PCR reads, holding one entry per CDR3 protein. The table includes about 580,000 distinct CDR3 sequences, under 30% detected once. This material consisted of PBMCs, mostly from graft donor cells, taken 360 days after TCRalphabeta/CD19-depleted stem cell transplant. The receptors originated from a boy in the first two years of life who had a stem cell transplant for acute myeloid leukemia, so the T cells may come from the graft donor. The CDR3 runs from the conserved cysteine through the conserved F or W. D genes are given only for firm matches. Clone size is given for some rows only: seen once, a few or many times, or a class if the clone is expanded.

V gene	clone size	D gene	J gene	CDR3 protein	CDR3 DNA
TRBV20-1	NA	NA	TRBJ2-3	CSASMRGSGTDTQYF	TGCAGTGCTAGTATGCGGGGATCGGGCACAGATACGCAGTATTTT
TRBV20-1	NA	NA	TRBJ2-1	CSASRSPDNEQFF	TGCAGTGCTAGTAGAAGTCCCGACAATGAGCAGTTCTTC
TRBV7-7	few	NA	TRBJ2-6	CASSIDRSGVLTF	TGTGCCAGCAGCATCGACAGGAGCGGCGTCCTGACTTTC
TRBV20-1	few	NA	TRBJ2-1	CSARDLPFDNEQFF	TGCAGTGCTAGAGACCTCCCTTTCGACAATGAGCAGTTCTTC
TRBV5-1	many	TRBD1	TRBJ2-1	CASRDEGARYNEQFF	TGCGCCAGCAGGGATGAGGGGGCGAGGTACAATGAGCAGTTCTTC
TRBV12-3/TRBV12-4	NA	TRBD1	TRBJ1-1	CASSLPGGGKAFF	TGTGCCAGCAGTTTACCAGGGGGGGGTAAAGCTTTCTTT
TRBV20-1	NA	TRBD2	TRBJ2-1	CSARGLAEYNEQFF	TGCAGTGCTAGAGGCCTAGCGGAATACAATGAGCAGTTCTTC
TRBV15	NA	NA	TRBJ2-3	CATSTRLGTDTQYF	TGTGCCACCAGCACCCGGTTGGGGACAGATACGCAGTATTTT
TRBV6-1	few	NA	TRBJ2-1	CASSNMGGSYNEQFF	TGTGCCAGCAGCAATATGGGGGGCTCCTACAATGAGCAGTTCTTC
TRBV12-3/TRBV12-4	NA	TRBD1	TRBJ1-5	CASKRRTGGDNQPQHF	TGTGCCAGCAAACGTCGGACAGGGGGCGACAATCAGCCCCAGCATTTT
TRBV20-1	many	NA	TRBJ1-2	CSARDGGPRAVPYGYTF	TGCAGTGCTAGAGATGGGGGCCCCAGAGCAGTGCCCTATGGCTACACCTTC
TRBV20-1	many	TRBD1	TRBJ2-2	CSARDSNTGELFF	TGCAGTGCCCGGGACAGCAACACCGGGGAGCTGTTTTTT
TRBV20-1	NA	NA	TRBJ2-2	CSARPTVPGRVGELFF	TGCAGTGCTAGACCCACTGTGCCGGGGCGGGTCGGGGAGCTGTTTTTT
TRBV12-3/TRBV12-4	NA	NA	TRBJ1-6	CASSPTGGGPPLHF	TGTGCCAGCAGTCCTACGGGGGGAGGGCCACCCCTCCACTTT
TRBV5-1	NA	NA	TRBJ2-7	CASSWTAGSSYEQYF	TGCGCCAGCAGCTGGACGGCGGGATCGTCCTACGAGCAGTACTTC
TRBV29-1	few	TRBD2	TRBJ2-3	CSVGGDPGDTQYF	TGCAGCGTCGGGGGGGACCCGGGAGATACGCAGTATTTT
TRBV5-1	many	NA	TRBJ1-3	CASSLPERNSGNTIYF	TGCGCCAGCAGCTTGCCTGAACGGAACTCTGGAAACACCATATATTTT
TRBV24-1	NA	NA	TRBJ2-5	CATSDFSRDGLQETQYF	TGTGCCACCAGTGATTTTAGCCGGGACGGACTCCAAGAGACCCAGTACTTC
TRBV15	many	NA	TRBJ2-4	CATSRDRTATIQYF	TGTGCCACCAGCAGAGATAGGACGGCGACGATTCAGTACTTC
TRBV4-2	many	NA	TRBJ2-1	CASSQVHSPYNEQFF	TGTGCCAGCAGCCAAGTTCACTCCCCCTACAATGAGCAGTTCTTC
TRBV5-5	once	NA	TRBJ2-2	CASSWPSGGVISGELFF	TGTGCCAGCAGCTGGCCGTCAGGCGGAGTTATTTCCGGGGAGCTGTTTTTT
TRBV4-1	many	TRBD1	TRBJ2-2	CASSQEALGQSDTGELFF	TGCGCCAGCAGCCAAGAAGCCCTGGGACAGTCGGACACCGGGGAGCTGTTTTTT
TRBV14	many	NA	TRBJ1-2	CASSQEGDGFNYGYTF	TGTGCCAGCAGCCAAGAAGGGGACGGATTTAACTATGGCTACACCTTC
TRBV5-1	many	TRBD2	TRBJ2-7	CASSFSTSGGAFSYEQYF	TGCGCCAGCAGCTTTTCGACTAGCGGGGGGGCCTTCTCCTACGAGCAGTACTTC
TRBV6-5	few	NA	TRBJ2-5	CASSYSRVQETQYF	TGTGCCAGCAGTTACTCACGGGTGCAAGAGACCCAGTACTTC
TRBV12-3/TRBV12-4	few	TRBD1	TRBJ2-1	CASSGQGMFNEQFF	TGTGCCAGCAGCGGACAGGGAATGTTCAATGAGCAGTTCTTC
TRBV7-2	few	TRBD1	TRBJ1-6	CASSQQGAAYNSPLHF	TGTGCCAGCAGTCAGCAGGGGGCGGCCTATAATTCACCCCTCCACTTT
TRBV25-1	NA	NA	TRBJ2-3	CASTVTGARTDTQYF	TGTGCCAGCACAGTAACCGGGGCTCGCACAGATACGCAGTATTTT
TRBV28	few	NA	TRBJ1-1	CASSGSNTEAFF	TGTGCCAGCAGTGGTTCGAACACTGAAGCTTTCTTT
TRBV27	few	NA	TRBJ2-1	CASSLSGGWGYNEQFF	TGTGCCAGCAGTTTATCGGGGGGATGGGGCTACAATGAGCAGTTCTTC
TRBV12-3/TRBV12-4	NA	NA	TRBJ2-3	CASSLAGRRLSQYF	TGTGCCAGCAGTTTAGCGGGCAGGCGGTTGTCGCAGTATTTT
TRBV27	many	NA	TRBJ2-3	CASSKSRDTDTQYF	TGTGCCAGCAGCAAAAGTCGTGATACAGATACGCAGTATTTT
TRBV3-1	many	TRBD1	TRBJ2-5	CASSQGTGGQETQYF	TGTGCCAGCAGCCAAGGGACAGGGGGACAAGAGACCCAGTACTTC
TRBV12-3/TRBV12-4	many	NA	TRBJ2-4	CASSLGRVHGVRYF	TGTGCCAGCAGTTTGGGCAGGGTACATGGGGTGAGGTACTTC
TRBV7-2	NA	TRBD2	TRBJ2-5	CASSLEVAGGETQYF	TGTGCCAGCAGCTTAGAGGTAGCGGGAGGAGAGACCCAGTACTTC
TRBV29-1	few	NA	TRBJ2-3	CSGLDRPEPTDTQYF	TGCAGCGGACTGGACAGACCGGAGCCCACAGATACGCAGTATTTT
TRBV12-3/TRBV12-4	many	NA	TRBJ2-3	CASSSRTGSPHTQYF	TGTGCCAGCAGTTCTAGAACCGGATCCCCTCATACGCAGTATTTT
TRBV6-2/TRBV6-3	few	NA	TRBJ2-2	CAGQRGYTGELFF	TGTGCCGGCCAAAGGGGGTACACCGGGGAGCTGTTTTTT
TRBV7-2	few	NA	TRBJ2-5	CASRGGSQETQYF	TGTGCCAGCAGGGGGGGTAGCCAAGAGACCCAGTACTTC
TRBV7-2	NA	TRBD2	TRBJ2-1	CASSLLAGGRSYNEQFF	TGTGCCAGCAGCTTACTAGCGGGGGGCCGCTCCTACAATGAGCAGTTCTTC
TRBV5-5	NA	TRBD1	TRBJ2-1	CASRHRNQGAAYNEQFF	TGTGCCAGCAGACACAGGAATCAGGGGGCTGCCTACAATGAGCAGTTCTTC
TRBV12-3/TRBV12-4	NA	NA	TRBJ2-1	CAIPAGGGGGDEQFF	TGTGCCATCCCCGCCGGGGGCGGGGGAGGGGATGAGCAGTTCTTC
TRBV15	few	NA	TRBJ2-5	CATGSGPGETQYF	TGTGCCACCGGTTCAGGCCCAGGGGAGACCCAGTACTTC
TRBV11-2	many	TRBD1	TRBJ2-2	CASSLVTGDTGELFF	TGTGCCAGCAGCTTAGTGACAGGGGACACCGGGGAGCTGTTTTTT
TRBV7-6	NA	NA	TRBJ2-6	CASSFAGGSSGANVLTF	TGTGCCAGCAGCTTTGCAGGGGGGAGCTCTGGGGCCAACGTCCTGACTTTC
TRBV6-2/TRBV6-3	NA	NA	TRBJ2-5	CASSSQAGETQYF	TGTGCCAGCAGTTCACAGGCTGGAGAGACCCAGTACTTC
TRBV4-3	few	TRBD1	TRBJ2-3	CASSQALYWDRGADTQYF	TGCGCCAGCAGCCAAGCCTTGTACTGGGACAGGGGCGCAGATACGCAGTATTTT
TRBV9	many	TRBD2	TRBJ2-7	CASSVDWTSFDEQYF	TGTGCCAGCAGCGTAGATTGGACTAGCTTCGACGAGCAGTACTTC
TRBV12-3/TRBV12-4	many	TRBD1	TRBJ2-4	CASSPQGAQAKNIQYF	TGTGCCAGCAGTCCCCAGGGGGCGCAGGCCAAAAACATTCAGTACTTC
TRBV28	NA	NA	TRBJ1-3	CASSRSAGNTIYF	TGTGCCAGCAGCCGCAGCGCGGGAAACACCATATATTTT
TRBV7-9	many	TRBD1	TRBJ1-5	CASSLGAGGEGNQPQHF	TGTGCCAGCAGCTTAGGAGCAGGGGGCGAGGGCAATCAGCCCCAGCATTTT